The 10 T cell receptor beta chains given below trace back to one sample, sequenced in a study of cytomegalovirus exposure and HLA in healthy donors. 13 Jbeta primers and 60 Vbeta primers were used for the PCR. The assay was immunoSEQ multiplex PCR, and TCRdb's table has in-frame clones only and misses some. This sample has 200,000 to 250,000 clones, with 76% found just once. The sample taken for sequencing was PBMCs. These receptors all stem from a man between 18 and 35 years old in good health and CMV-seronegative.

The chain carries TRBV5-1 and TRBJ2-3; 7 positions match TRBD1. J gave up 5 bases and V 4 bases, and 4 bases lay outside the gene matches. CDR3 length: 13 amino acids. CDR1 and CDR2 from the germline V gene are SGHRS and YFSETQ. CDR3 sequence: CASSDTGEDTQYF. In DNA form, the CDR3 reads TGCGCCAGCAGCGACACAGGGGAAGATACGCAGTATTTT. The full variable domain, completed using reference TRBV5-1 and TRBJ2-3, is KAGVTQTPRYLIKTRGQQVTLSCSPISGHRSVSWYQQTPGQGLQFLFEYFSETQRNKGNFPGRFSGRQFSNSRSEMNVSTLELGDSALYLCASSDTGEDTQYFGPGTRLTVL.

The CDR3 nucleotides read TGCGCCAGCGGGCGGGAGGGCGAGACCCAGTACTTC. It codes for CASGREGETQYF. The chain carries TRBV4-1 and TRBJ2-5; 9 bases are shared with TRBD2. The germline gives CDR1 MGHRA, CDR2 YSYEKL. V lost 8 bases to trimming and J lost 5 bases; unmatched junction nucleotides: 3. The CDR3 extends over 12 amino acids.

The V and J genes are TRBV7-3 and TRBJ2-7, with 11 positions matching TRBD2. The CDR3 has 16 residues. The germline gives CDR1 SGHTA, CDR2 FQGTGA. V lost 4 bases to trimming and J lost 3 bases; unmatched junction nucleotides: 8. The CDR3 loop reads CASSSSGTSGYYEQYF. The CDR3 DNA sequence: TGTGCCAGCAGCTCATCCGGGACTAGCGGATACTACGAGCAGTACTTC.

In its sample, this clone was seen once. The V call is TRBV7-9, the J call TRBJ1-1; no firm D call. The V end was cut by 5 bases, the J end by 7 bases, with 8 bases between. Germline-derived CDR1 and CDR2 are SEHNR and FQNEAQ (reference sequence). The CDR3 sequence is 11 residues long. CDR3 protein: CASSLTVEAFF. DNA of the CDR3: TGTGCCAGCAGCCTAACAGTTGAAGCTTTCTTT.

V is TRBV4-1 and J is TRBJ2-3; 7 nucleotides align to TRBD2. The germline gives CDR1 MGHRA, CDR2 YSYEKL. Trimming at V came to 0 bases and at J to 2 bases, leaving 8 bases not matched to a gene. This CDR3 contains 17 residues. In nucleotides, the CDR3 is TGCGCCAGCAGCCAAGATCCGGTGGGAGGGATCACAGATACGCAGTATTTT. It yields the protein CASSQDPVGGITDTQYF.

The rearrangement uses TRBV29-1 and TRBJ2-1, with TRBD1 as a possible D gene (6 bases). The CDR3 has 12 residues. CDR1 and CDR2 from the germline V gene are SQVTM and ANQGSEA. Between the trimmed V and J ends, which lost 7 bases and 12 bases, there was a span of 19 bases. CDR3 DNA sequence: TGCAGCGGACAGGAGGAGACGTTTGGGCAGTTCTTC. Its protein product is CSGQEETFGQFF.

The genes are TRBV4-2 and TRBJ2-7; TRBD2 matches at 10 bases. V shed 1 base, J shed 7 bases, and the junction held 4 bases outside the gene matches. The CDR3 is 14 residues long. CDR1 is LGHNA, CDR2 YNFKEQ, per germline. The CDR3 is CASSQGLAGEEQYF. The CDR3 DNA follows: TGTGCCAGCAGCCAAGGTCTAGCGGGAGAAGAGCAGTACTTC.

A remark on this clone: One end of the junction varies from germline; a read error may be responsible. The chain has TRBV7-7 and TRBJ2-1; 11 nucleotides align to TRBD2. The germline V gene has CDR1 SSHAT and CDR2 FNYEAQ (reference sequence). This CDR3 is built from 16 residues. The CDR3 region is CASSSGLAALGNEQFF. The CDR3 bases are TGTGCTAGCAGCTCGGGACTAGCGGCTCTTGGTAATGAGCAGTTCTTC.

J is TRBJ2-3 and V is TRBV2, with 9 bases identical to TRBD2. The trim removed 5 bases at V and 2 bases at J, leaving 8 bases unmatched. The CDR3 extends over 16 amino acids. Looked up from germline, CDR1 is SNHLY and CDR2 is FYNNEI. CDR3 DNA sequence: TGTGCCAGCAGTAGGGGGAGCGGGAGGTCCACAGATACGCAGTATTTT. This codes for CASSRGSGRSTDTQYF.

This clone has just one count. This chain links TRBV27 with TRBJ2-3; weak D call: TRBD1 (5 bases). Germline CDR1 and CDR2: MNHEY and SMNVEV (reference sequence). The CDR3 totals 16 residues. Trimming took off 5 bases at V and 1 base at J, with 16 bases between the two ends. The CDR3 here is CASSTPTVIGTDTQYF. In DNA, the CDR3 is TGTGCCAGCAGTACCCCGACAGTAATCGGCACAGATACGCAGTATTTT.